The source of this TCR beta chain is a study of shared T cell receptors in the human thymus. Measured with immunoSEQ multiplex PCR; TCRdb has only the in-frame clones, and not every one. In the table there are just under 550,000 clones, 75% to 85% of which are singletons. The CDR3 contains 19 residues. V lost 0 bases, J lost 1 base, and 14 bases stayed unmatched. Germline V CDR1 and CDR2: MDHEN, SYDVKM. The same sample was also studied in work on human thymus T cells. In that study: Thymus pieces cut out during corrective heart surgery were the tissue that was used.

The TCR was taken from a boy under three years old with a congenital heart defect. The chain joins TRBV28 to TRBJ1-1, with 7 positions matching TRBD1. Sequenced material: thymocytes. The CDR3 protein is CASSLCPSLTGLGNTEAFF. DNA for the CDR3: TGTGCCAGCAGTTTATGCCCGAGTCTGACAGGGCTGGGGAACACTGAAGCTTTCTTT. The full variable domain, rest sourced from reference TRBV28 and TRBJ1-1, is DVKVTQSSRYLVKRTGEKVFLECVQDMDHENMFWYRQDPGLGLRLIYFSYDVKMKEKGDIPEGYSVSREKKERFSLILESASTNQTSMYLCASSLCPSLTGLGNTEAFFGQGTRLTVV.